What follows are 13 T cell receptor beta chains derived from one specimen sequenced in a study of blood T cell repertoires in COVID-19 (TCRdb year 2020). The library came from the immunoSEQ multiplex PCR assay. The immuneACCESS repertoire file appears here via TCRdb, limited to in-frame rearrangements. These files lack a portion of the clones; in checked studies, under half of the deficit traces to unresolved V genes, and the cause of the others is not known. The sample records more than 300,000 clones, roughly 90% of which are singletons. Around 6.6% of the sample rests with the top ten. Sequencing used peripheral blood. These receptors were taken from a man between 18 and 35 years old who had recovered from COVID-19.

The chain employs TRBV19 and TRBJ2-5, with 7 bases fitting TRBD1. V gave up 10 bases and J gave up 0 bases; unmatched junction bases: 5. The germline CDR1 and CDR2 sequences are LNHDA and SQIVND (reference sequence). CDR3 length equals 13 residues. CDR3 in amino acids: CATEGQNQETQYF. The CDR3 DNA follows: TGTGCCACCGAGGGACAGAACCAAGAGACCCAGTACTTC.

This chain links TRBV7-2 with TRBJ2-7; tentatively, D is TRBD2 (5 bases). The length of the CDR3 is 15 residues. V lost 0 bases and J 3 bases, leaving 12 bases between the germline ends. Germline V gene sequence: CDR1 SGHTA, CDR2 FQGNSA. Written as DNA, the CDR3 is TGTGCCAGCAGCTTAGCGACTACCACGGGCTACGAGCAGTACTTC. Translating it yields CASSLATTTGYEQYF.

The rearrangement uses TRBV7-6 and TRBJ2-1; 7 positions match TRBD2. The J segment lost 9 bases and the V segment lost 1 base, leaving 3 bases of the junction unmatched. Germline CDR1 and CDR2: SGHVS and FNYEAQ. This CDR3 has 13 amino acids. This CDR3 reads CASSLGGGPEQFF. As DNA, the CDR3 is TGTGCCAGCAGCTTAGGGGGGGGACCTGAGCAGTTCTTC.

The V and J genes are TRBV2 and TRBJ2-2; TRBD1 agrees at 7 bases. The J segment lost 1 base and the V segment lost 6 bases, leaving 5 bases of the junction unmatched. The CDR3 has 15 residues. The V gene's germline CDR1 is SNHLY and CDR2 FYNNEI. The CDR3 spells CASSPRTGNTGELFF. The CDR3 DNA follows: TGTGCCAGCAGCCCCCGGACAGGGAACACCGGGGAGCTGTTTTTT. The whole variable domain, remainder taken from reference TRBV2 and TRBJ2-2, is EPEVTQTPSHQVTQMGQEVILRCVPISNHLYFYWYRQILGQKVEFLVSFYNNEISEKSEIFDDQFSVERPDGSNFTLKIRSTKLEDSAMYFCASSPRTGNTGELFFGEGSRLTVL.

The chain carries TRBV6-1 and TRBJ2-3; 11 nucleotides align to TRBD2. CDR1 and CDR2 from the germline V gene are MNHNS and SASEGT. J gave up 2 bases and V 1 base, and 8 bases lay outside the gene matches. The CDR3 sequence is 18 residues long. The CDR3 protein is CASSEVVLAGVNTDTQYF. The CDR3 bases are TGTGCCAGCAGTGAAGTGGTACTAGCGGGAGTAAACACAGATACGCAGTATTTT.

J is TRBJ2-5 and V is TRBV3-1 (or the pseudogene TRBV3-2); D might be TRBD2 (6 bases). The CDR3 is made up of 13 amino acids. CDR1 and CDR2 from the germline V gene are LGHDT and YNNKEL (reference sequence). V lost 1 base and J 6 bases, leaving 9 bases between the germline ends. The CDR3 nucleotides read TGTGCCAGCAGCCAAGGCGGGGAACAGACCCAGTACTTC. Translating gives CASSQGGEQTQYF.

The rearrangement joins TRBV30 to TRBJ1-1; 7 bases line up with TRBD1. CDR1 and CDR2 from the germline V gene are GTSNPN and SVGIG (reference sequence). The J segment lost 3 bases and the V segment lost 4 bases, leaving 2 bases of the junction unmatched. This CDR3 contains 12 residues. Written as DNA, the CDR3 is TGTGCCTGGACAGGGGGATACACTGAAGCTTTCTTT. It is translated as CAWTGGYTEAFF.

This clone was seen a single time. The chain uses TRBV2 and TRBJ1-1; 8 bases agree with TRBD1. Trimming removed 2 bases from V and 5 bases from J; junction bases left unmatched: 10. The CDR3 runs 16 residues. Per germline, CDR1 SNHLY and CDR2 FYNNEI. Written as DNA, the CDR3 is TGTGCCAGCAGTGAAACAGTAGAAACAGGGGGAACTGAAGCTTTCTTT. Encoded protein: CASSETVETGGTEAFF. Supplemented by reference TRBV2 and TRBJ1-1, the full variable domain reads EPEVTQTPSHQVTQMGQEVILRCVPISNHLYFYWYRQILGQKVEFLVSFYNNEISEKSEIFDDQFSVERPDGSNFTLKIRSTKLEDSAMYFCASSETVETGGTEAFFGQGTRLTVV.

The gene calls are TRBV5-1 and TRBJ1-1, with 9 positions matching TRBD1. V was pared by 3 bases and J by 1 base, with 4 bases of the junction left unmatched. The CDR3 length is 15 residues. Germline V gives CDR1 SGHRS, CDR2 YFSETQ. The CDR3 DNA follows: TGCGCCAGCAGCTCCGGGACAGGGAAGAACACTGAAGCTTTCTTT. This gives the protein CASSSGTGKNTEAFF. Full variable domain (missing parts from reference TRBV5-1 and TRBJ1-1): KAGVTQTPRYLIKTRGQQVTLSCSPISGHRSVSWYQQTPGQGLQFLFEYFSETQRNKGNFPGRFSGRQFSNSRSEMNVSTLELGDSALYLCASSSGTGKNTEAFFGQGTRLTVV.

A remark on this clone: Germline and junction disagree at one end, which may indicate a read error. The chain couples TRBV19 to TRBJ2-7, with 7 bases lining up with TRBD2. Germline CDR1 LNHDA, CDR2 SQIVND (reference sequence). There are 13 residues in the CDR3. The CDR3 nucleotides read TGTGCCAGTAGAATAGCGGGCTCCTACGAGCAGTACTTC. It encodes CASRIAGSYEQYF.

Here the CDR3 DNA reads TGCGCCAGCAGCTTGGATCCGGGACAGGGGGCTTATACGCAGTATTTT. This gives the protein CASSLDPGQGAYTQYF. The rearrangement uses TRBV5-1 and TRBJ2-3; 12 bases align to TRBD1. The CDR3 length is 16 residues. Germline assignment: CDR1 SGHRS and CDR2 YFSETQ. J gave up 7 bases and V 0 bases, and 6 bases lay outside the gene matches.

This rearrangement joins TRBV20-1 to TRBJ2-1, with 7 bases matching TRBD1. The CDR3 has 11 amino acids. Germline CDR1 is DFQATT and CDR2 is SNEGSKA (reference sequence). With 6 bases clipped from V and 7 bases from J, the junction kept 3 bases outside the gene matches. As DNA, the CDR3 is TGCAGTGCATTCAGGGGGAATGAGCAGTTCTTC. Translation: CSAFRGNEQFF.

The genes are TRBV6-5 and TRBJ2-6; a possible D gene is TRBD2 (5 bases). Germline CDR1 reads MNHEY; CDR2 reads SVGAGI. The CDR3 runs to 16 residues. Trimming stripped 0 bases from V and 4 bases from J, with 10 bases between. This chain's CDR3 is CASSYSWELGANVLTF. DNA of the CDR3: TGTGCCAGCAGTTACTCGTGGGAGCTGGGGGCCAACGTCCTGACTTTC.